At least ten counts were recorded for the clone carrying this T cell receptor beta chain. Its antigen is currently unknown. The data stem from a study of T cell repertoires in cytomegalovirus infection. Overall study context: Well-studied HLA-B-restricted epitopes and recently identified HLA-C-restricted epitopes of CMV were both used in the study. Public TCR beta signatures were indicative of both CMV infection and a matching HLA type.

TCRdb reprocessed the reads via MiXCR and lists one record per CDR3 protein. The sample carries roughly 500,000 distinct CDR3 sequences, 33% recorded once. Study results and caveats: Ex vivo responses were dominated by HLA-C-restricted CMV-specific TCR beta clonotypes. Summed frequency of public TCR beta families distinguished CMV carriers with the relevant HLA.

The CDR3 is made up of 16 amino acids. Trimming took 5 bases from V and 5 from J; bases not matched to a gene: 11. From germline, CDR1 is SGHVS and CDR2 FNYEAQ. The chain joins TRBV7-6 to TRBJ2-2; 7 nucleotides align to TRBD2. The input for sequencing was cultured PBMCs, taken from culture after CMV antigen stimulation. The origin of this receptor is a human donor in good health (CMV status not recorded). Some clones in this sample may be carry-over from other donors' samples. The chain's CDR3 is CASSPQARGVTGELFF. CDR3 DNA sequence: TGTGCCAGCAGCCCCCAAGCCCGGGGGGTAACCGGGGAGCTGTTTTTT.